The following is a T cell receptor (beta chain) sequence with its context. Its target is not known. The sample belongs to a study of shared clonotypes between healthy human individuals. Across the study: CD4 naive and memory got three plates each, CD8 naive two, CD8 memory one. Study-wide results and limits: Limited genetic and exposure-history diversity came from having few donors.

The naive CD8 fraction comprised CD45RO-negative cells positively selected for CCR7 and excluded terminally differentiated effector memory CD45RA+ cells. All donors qualified as healthy HIV-negative adults and had experienced no recent acute infections or vaccinations. The ends lost 3 bases at V and 5 bases at J; junction bases unmatched: 9. CDR1 SGDLS and CDR2 YYNGEE come from the germline V gene. The CDR3 covers 17 residues. How the authors handled the data: Without quality scores, immunoSEQ junctional reads could not be filtered like full-length reads. Using immunoSEQ multiplex PCR, the repertoire was profiled, and TCRdb retains in-frame clones only, with some absent. V and J calls and clone size follow that table, whereas D and trimming were derived from the DNA. Counted here are roughly 2,000,000 clones, just over 90% occurring once; the ten biggest clones make up around 1.7%.

This chain links TRBV9 with TRBJ2-2, with 11 bases lining up with TRBD2. The source of this sequence is a man in his late teens or twenties in good health. Some clones in this sample may be carry-over from other donors' samples. The source material was naive CD8+ T cells from PBMCs. CDR3 sequence reads: CASSAFSGRAETGELFF. As DNA, the CDR3 is TGTGCCAGCAGCGCCTTTAGCGGGAGGGCCGAGACCGGGGAGCTGTTTTTT. The whole variable domain, filled in from reference TRBV9 and TRBJ2-2, reads DSGVTQTPKHLITATGQRVTLRCSPRSGDLSVYWYQQSLDQGLQFLIQYYNGEERAKGNILERFSAQQFPDLHSELNLSSLELGDSALYFCASSAFSGRAETGELFFGEGSRLTVL.